A single sample gave rise to the 27 T cell receptor beta chains below, sequenced in a study of Ad26.COV2.S vaccination and SARS-CoV-2 variants. Sequenced by immunoSEQ multiplex PCR; TCRdb stores in-frame clones only, minus some. The sample consists of about 480,000 clones, approximately 90% of them appearing once. Treatment defined: some 19 received Ad26.COV2.S at low or high dose, single or two shots; roughly 5 received placebo; per-sample allocation not given. The study sampled participants on day 63 after the first vaccine or placebo injection. This sample comprised peripheral blood, obtained in a trial of Ad26.COV2.S vaccine versus placebo. All receptors come from a person between 18 and 60 years old who received the Ad26.COV2.S COVID-19 vaccine or a placebo.

The chain is built from TRBV6-2 or TRBV6-3 and TRBJ2-2; TRBD2 is a possible D gene (6 bases). The CDR3 totals 15 residues. V was shortened by 2 bases and J by 3 bases, with 10 bases between the two germline ends. Germline lookup yields CDR1 MNHEY and CDR2 SVGEGT. This chain's CDR3 is CASSYGLAYTGELFF. The CDR3 bases are TGTGCCAGCAGTTACGGGCTAGCGTACACCGGGGAGCTGTTTTTT.

The rearrangement joins TRBV24-1 to TRBJ2-1; the D call may be TRBD1 or TRBD2 (5 bases each). V gave up 9 bases and J gave up 2 bases, with 13 bases separating them. Germline loops: CDR1 KGHDR, CDR2 SFDVKD. The length of the CDR3 is 14 residues. CDR3 residues: CATEGRPPYNEQFF. DNA of the CDR3: TGTGCCACCGAGGGGCGCCCTCCCTACAATGAGCAGTTCTTC.

This clone was recorded once. V usage is TRBV30 and J usage is TRBJ1-1; D remains ambiguous. V lost 3 bases and J lost 4, with 12 bases in between. Germline CDR1 reads GTSNPN; CDR2 reads SVGIG (reference sequence). The CDR3 is made up of 13 amino acids. The CDR3 DNA is TGTGCCTGGAGGCCGACAAGAACCACTGAAGCTTTCTTT. Residues: CAWRPTRTTEAFF.

The chain couples TRBV29-1 to TRBJ2-1; 7 bases map to TRBD2. V gave up 8 bases and J gave up 9 bases; unmatched junction bases: 10. There are 12 residues in the CDR3. Germline values: CDR1 SQVTM, CDR2 ANQGSEA. CDR3 region: CSIRPGEGEQFF. The CDR3 nucleotides are TGCAGCATTAGACCCGGGGAGGGTGAGCAGTTCTTC.

The rearrangement links TRBV4-2 to TRBJ1-1; D is unresolved. The CDR3 has 15 residues. Between the trimmed V and J ends, which lost 4 bases and 1 base, there was a span of 13 bases. Germline assignment: CDR1 LGHNA and CDR2 YNFKEQ. The CDR3 sequence: CASSPPSFRNTEAFF. The CDR3 region has the DNA TGTGCCAGCAGCCCGCCCTCCTTCCGGAACACTGAAGCTTTCTTT.

The rearrangement links TRBV30 to TRBJ1-2; 7 bases agree with TRBD1. The J segment lost 0 bases and the V segment lost 0 bases, leaving 1 base of the junction unmatched. CDR1 GTSNPN and CDR2 SVGIG come from the germline V gene (reference sequence). There are 14 residues in the CDR3. CDR3 sequence reads: CAWSVGTANYGYTF. The CDR3 DNA follows: TGTGCCTGGAGTGTAGGGACAGCTAACTATGGCTACACCTTC.

This sequence joins TRBV19 and TRBJ1-6, with 7 bases fitting TRBD1. With 6 bases clipped from V and 2 bases from J, the junction kept 4 bases outside the gene matches. The germline gives CDR1 LNHDA, CDR2 SQIVND (reference sequence). The CDR3 consists of 15 residues. DNA of the CDR3: TGTGCCAGTAGCACCGGACAGGCCTATAATTCACCCCTCCACTTT. This encodes CASSTGQAYNSPLHF.

This chain connects TRBV6-7 to TRBJ2-7; D call uncertain. TRBV6-7 is an ORF, and what it does is uncertain. The CDR3 sequence is 14 residues long. Trimming cost V 5 bases and J 2 bases, with 13 bases left between them. This chain's CDR3 is CASSRPQDPYEQYF. The DNA for the CDR3 is TGTGCCAGCAGTCGTCCCCAGGACCCCTACGAGCAGTACTTC.

V gene TRBV19 combines with J gene TRBJ1-1; D is uncertain. Trimming shortened V by 3 bases and J by 1 base, and 12 bases separated the two germline ends. The CDR3 consists of 15 residues. Germline V gene lookup returns CDR1 LNHDA and CDR2 SQIVND (reference sequence). The chain's CDR3 is CASSIRRGRNTEAFF. DNA for the CDR3: TGTGCCAGTAGTATCAGGCGAGGAAGGAACACTGAAGCTTTCTTT.

The chain uses TRBV7-7 and TRBJ2-7; 7 bases align to TRBD2. CDR1 SSHAT and CDR2 FNYEAQ come from the germline V gene (reference sequence). J was trimmed by 4 bases and V by 5 bases; bases with no gene match: 11. The length of the CDR3 is 15 residues. The chain's CDR3 is CASSAGLGVGYEQYF. CDR3 nucleotides: TGTGCCAGCAGCGCCGGACTAGGGGTGGGATACGAGCAGTACTTC. Looking up the rest from reference TRBV7-7 and TRBJ2-7 gives the full variable domain: GAGVSQSPRYKVTKRGQDVTLRCDPISSHATLYWYQQALGQGPEFLTYFNYEAQPDKSGLPSDRFSAERPEGSISTLTIQRTEQRDSAMYRCASSAGLGVGYEQYFGPGTRLTVT.

The sample holds one count of this clone. The genes are TRBV2 and TRBJ2-2; weak D call: TRBD2 (6 bases). This CDR3 comprises 16 residues. CDR1 is SNHLY and CDR2 is FYNNEI in the germline V gene. The ends were cut back, 4 bases at V and 6 bases at J, with 18 bases in the middle. In nucleotides, the CDR3 is TGTGCCAGCAGTGTTCCGGGAGTTTTGGTCCCCGGGGAGCTGTTTTTT. Translation gives CASSVPGVLVPGELFF.

The genes are TRBV30 and TRBJ2-5; 7 bases are shared with TRBD1. Germline lookup yields CDR1 GTSNPN and CDR2 SVGIG (reference sequence). With V trimmed by 0 bases and J by 1 base, 5 bases remained unmatched. The CDR3 covers 15 residues. CDR3 in amino acids: CAWSVGTVTQETQYF. Written as DNA, the CDR3 is TGTGCCTGGAGTGTCGGGACAGTGACCCAAGAGACCCAGTACTTC.

The V gene is TRBV4-3, the J gene TRBJ2-1; TRBD2 matches 8 bases. The V and J ends lost 5 bases and 5 bases, in that order; junction bases with no gene match: 11. The CDR3 extends over 16 amino acids. Per the germline V gene, CDR1 is LGHNA and CDR2 is YSLEER. The CDR3 DNA sequence: TGCGCCAGCAGCACCCAGCCGGGACTAGGTAACAATGAGCAGTTCTTC. This gives the protein CASSTQPGLGNNEQFF.

The chain couples TRBV23-1 to TRBJ2-2; D gene ambiguous. TRBV23-1 is classed as an ORF, of uncertain function. The CDR3 has 11 residues. V was clipped by 7 bases and J by 8 bases, with 8 bases between them. The CDR3 loop is CASTPLGELFF. Here the CDR3 DNA reads TGCGCCAGCACCCCTTTGGGGGAGCTGTTTTTT.

This clone has just a few counts. The V and J genes are TRBV7-2 and TRBJ2-2, with D possibly being TRBD1 (6 bases). The CDR3 loop spans 15 amino acids. Germline lookup yields CDR1 SGHTA and CDR2 FQGNSA. V was trimmed by 5 bases and J by 0 bases, leaving 10 bases between them. DNA of the CDR3: TGTGCCAGCAGCATGGACAGAACGAACACCGGGGAGCTGTTTTTT. Its translation: CASSMDRTNTGELFF.

This rearrangement joins TRBV30 to TRBJ1-5; TRBD1 agrees at 8 bases. CDR3 length: 14 residues. Germline V gives CDR1 GTSNPN, CDR2 SVGIG (reference sequence). V shed 3 bases and J 5 bases; nucleotides not matched to a gene: 6. The CDR3 DNA sequence: TGTGCCTGGAGCTTGACAGGGGTAGATCAGCCCCAGCATTTT. Translation: CAWSLTGVDQPQHF. The variable domain in full, completed from reference TRBV30 and TRBJ1-5, reads SQTIHQWPATLVQPVGSPLSLECTVEGTSNPNLYWYRQAAGRGLQLLFYSVGIGQISSEVPQNLSASRPQDRQFILSSKKLLLSDSGFYLCAWSLTGVDQPQHFGDGTRLSIL.

The chain joins TRBV5-1 to TRBJ1-4; D uncertain. Trimming stripped 4 bases from V and 2 bases from J, with 6 bases between. Looked up from germline, CDR1 is SGHRS and CDR2 is YFSETQ. This CDR3 is 13 amino acids long. CDR3 residues: CASSLWTNEKLFF. The CDR3 DNA sequence: TGCGCCAGCAGCCTGTGGACTAATGAAAAACTGTTTTTT.

V gene TRBV5-4 combines with J gene TRBJ2-2; 7 nucleotides agree with TRBD1. Germline lookup yields CDR1 SGHNT and CDR2 YYREEE (reference sequence). The CDR3 contains 17 residues. The V and J ends lost 4 bases and 3 bases, in that order; junction bases with no gene match: 12. CDR3 sequence reads: CASSPTGAGGYTGELFF. As DNA, the CDR3 is TGTGCCAGCAGCCCAACCGGGGCAGGGGGATACACCGGGGAGCTGTTTTTT.

A remark on this clone: Other nucleotide sequences in the sample specify the same CDR3. V and J are TRBV19 and TRBJ2-2; D gene unclear. V dropped 3 bases and J dropped 8 bases, with 7 bases sitting between them. The CDR3 runs to 12 residues. Looked up from germline, CDR1 is LNHDA and CDR2 is SQIVND (reference sequence). As DNA, the CDR3 is TGTGCCAGTAGTATTTATGGTGGGGAGCTGTTTTTT. This encodes CASSIYGGELFF.

This chain connects TRBV12-3 or TRBV12-4 to TRBJ1-1, with D unresolved. V lost 8 bases, J lost 1 base, and 8 bases lay in between. The CDR3 has 12 amino acids. CDR3 residues: CASSMGNTEAFF. Here the CDR3 DNA reads TGTGCCAGCTCAATGGGGAACACTGAAGCTTTCTTT.

The V and J genes are TRBV7-3 and TRBJ2-5; D possibly matches TRBD1 or TRBD2 (5 bases each). Trimming shortened V by 5 bases and J by 4 bases, and 11 bases separated the two germline ends. The CDR3 loop spans 13 amino acids. Germline V gene data show CDR1 as SGHTA and CDR2 as FQGTGA. The CDR3 DNA follows: TGTGCCAGCAGCCGGGGCCTGGGAGAGACCCAGTACTTC. Its translation is CASSRGLGETQYF.

The J gene is TRBJ2-3, the V gene TRBV5-5, with D perhaps TRBD1 (5 bases). The CDR3 has 15 amino acids. CDR1 is SGHKS, CDR2 YYEKEE, per germline (reference sequence). V lost 2 bases to trimming and J lost 1 base, with 11 bases between them. The CDR3 here is CASSFPGLGTDTQYF. DNA for the CDR3: TGTGCCAGCAGCTTCCCAGGGCTCGGCACAGATACGCAGTATTTT.

This chain uses TRBV19 with TRBJ1-2, with 9 bases identical to TRBD1. The trim removed 4 bases at V and 4 bases at J, leaving 19 bases unmatched. Germline-derived CDR1 and CDR2 are LNHDA and SQIVND (reference sequence). The CDR3 contains 19 residues. The CDR3 loop is CASSRPLLRDRVGLYGYTF. The CDR3 nucleotides read TGTGCCAGTAGTAGACCCTTACTCCGGGACAGGGTGGGGCTCTATGGCTACACCTTC.

The chain couples TRBV19 to TRBJ1-5; D is unclear. The germline V and J ends were trimmed by 3 bases and 5 bases, with 11 bases remaining between them. Germline V CDR1 and CDR2: LNHDA, SQIVND (reference sequence). This CDR3 spans 14 amino acids. Written as DNA, the CDR3 is TGTGCCAGTAGTATCTCCGGGCCTTATCAGCCCCAGCATTTT. This codes for CASSISGPYQPQHF.

This clone was found once. CDR3 sequence (DNA): TGTGCCACCAGCAAACTAGCGGGAGAAGGCGAGCAGTACTTC. As protein: CATSKLAGEGEQYF. The chain links TRBV15 to TRBJ2-7; TRBD2 matches 11 bases. Trimming took 4 bases from V and 6 from J; bases not matched to a gene: 5. This CDR3 contains 14 residues. The germline gives CDR1 LNHNV, CDR2 YYDKDF (reference sequence). Using reference TRBV15 and TRBJ2-7 for the parts outside the CDR3, the full variable domain is DAMVIQNPRYQVTQFGKPVTLSCSQTLNHNVMYWYQQKSSQAPKLLFHYYDKDFNNEADTPDNFQSRRPNTSFCFLDIRSPGLGDTAMYLCATSKLAGEGEQYFGPGTRLTVT.

The V and J genes are TRBV27 and TRBJ1-4, with D possibly being TRBD1 (6 bases). V lost 7 bases to trimming and J lost 3 bases, with 12 bases between them. The CDR3 spans 14 residues. Germline values: CDR1 MNHEY, CDR2 SMNVEV (reference sequence). Written as DNA, the CDR3 is TGTGCCAGCAAACAGGGTTTACCTAATGAAAAACTGTTTTTT. Amino acids: CASKQGLPNEKLFF.

The rearrangement joins TRBV6-6 to TRBJ2-7; D remains unclear. The germline gives CDR1 MNHNY, CDR2 SVGAGI (reference sequence). Trimming removed 6 bases from V and 2 bases from J, with 17 bases in between. CDR3 size: 15 residues. CDR3 coding DNA: TGTGCCAGCAGGCCCTCAACCGGGCCTGCCTACGAGCAGTACTTC. Protein product: CASRPSTGPAYEQYF.